What follows are 11 T cell receptor beta chains derived from one specimen sequenced in a study of PD-1 blockade in classical Hodgkin lymphoma. With no exception, relapse followed autologous stem cell transplantation in all patients, and brentuximab vedotin exposure varied. Clones were sequenced by immunoSEQ multiplex PCR, and TCRdb holds only the in-frame ones, with some missing. The sample includes 15,000 to 20,000 clones, 65% seen only once; the top ten take 8.3%. Sequencing was performed on peripheral blood mononuclear cells (PBMCs), taken before the second cycle of nivolumab. The receptors come from a human donor with classical Hodgkin lymphoma.

The CDR3 DNA follows: TGTGCCACACATATTCCGAGAGGCAATCAGCCCCAGCATTTT. Encoded protein: CATHIPRGNQPQHF. The rearrangement links TRBV28 to TRBJ1-5; D is undetermined. The CDR3 extends over 14 amino acids. Trimming removed 10 bases from V and 2 bases from J, with 15 bases in between. Germline V gene sequence: CDR1 MDHEN, CDR2 SYDVKM.

A few counts support this clone. The genes are TRBV27 and TRBJ2-2, with D perhaps matching TRBD1 (5 bases). Germline lookup yields CDR1 MNHEY and CDR2 SMNVEV (reference sequence). This CDR3 is 13 amino acids long. Trimming pared 5 bases from V and 5 bases from J, leaving 9 bases between. The CDR3 reads CASSRGRTGELFF. CDR3 bases: TGTGCCAGCAGTAGGGGTCGGACCGGGGAGCTGTTTTTT.

The gene calls are TRBV7-9 and TRBJ2-7; 8 bases match TRBD1. The germline CDR1 and CDR2 sequences are SEHNR and FQNEAQ (reference sequence). V lost 7 bases, J lost 5 bases, and 10 bases stayed unmatched. The CDR3 has 14 residues. The CDR3 bases are TGTGCCAGCACACGCCAGGGGGCTAAGGACGAGCAGTACTTC. This encodes CASTRQGAKDEQYF.

The chain recombines TRBV4-1 with TRBJ2-7; no firm D call. The CDR3 has 14 amino acids. Trimming removed 1 base at V and 3 bases at J, with 10 bases between. Germline V lookup: CDR1 MGHRA, CDR2 YSYEKL. The CDR3: CASSQGSSFYEQYF. The CDR3, as DNA: TGCGCCAGCAGCCAAGGATCCAGCTTCTACGAGCAGTACTTC.

The rearrangement joins TRBV5-1 to TRBJ2-7; no firm D call. Germline V gene lookup returns CDR1 SGHRS and CDR2 YFSETQ. This CDR3 comprises 15 residues. V lost 0 bases and J lost 4, with 14 bases in between. The CDR3 sequence is CASSLGRALTYEQYF. The CDR3 DNA reads TGCGCCAGCAGCTTGGGGCGAGCGTTAACATACGAGCAGTACTTC.

The CDR3 loop is CASSDGSGSWTDTQYF. CDR3 DNA sequence: TGTGCCAGCAGTGACGGTAGCGGGAGTTGGACAGATACGCAGTATTTT. V usage is TRBV6-1 and J usage is TRBJ2-3; 9 positions match TRBD2. This CDR3 is built from 16 residues. V trimming: 3 bases; J trimming: 3 bases; junction bases outside the gene matches: 7. Germline V lookup: CDR1 MNHNS, CDR2 SASEGT.

This clone has a handful of counts. J is TRBJ1-5 and V is TRBV19; D is perhaps TRBD1 (6 bases). The CDR3 length is 13 residues. Trimming stripped 5 bases from V and 6 bases from J, with 11 bases between. The germline CDR1 and CDR2 sequences are LNHDA and SQIVND (reference sequence). CDR3 DNA: TGTGCCAGTAGTGTGACAGGAGCTCAGCCCCAGCATTTT. Protein product: CASSVTGAQPQHF.

Regarding this clone: Distinct nucleotide sequences in the sample also encode this CDR3. The rearrangement links TRBV27 to TRBJ1-1, with D tentatively TRBD1 (6 bases). The ends were cut back, 0 bases at V and 5 bases at J, with 13 bases in the middle. CDR3 length equals 15 residues. In germline, CDR1 is MNHEY, CDR2 SMNVEV (reference sequence). The CDR3 bases are TGTGCCAGCAGTTTATCAAAGGGGGGTGGTACTGAAGCTTTCTTT. Encoded protein: CASSLSKGGGTEAFF.

The chain combines TRBV19 with TRBJ2-7; 7 bases agree with TRBD2. CDR1 and CDR2 from the germline V gene are LNHDA and SQIVND (reference sequence). V was pared by 4 bases and J by 3 bases, with 3 bases of the junction left unmatched. The CDR3 runs 13 residues. For the CDR3, the DNA is TGTGCCAGTAGTAGCGGGGGAAGCTACGAGCAGTACTTC. Translation: CASSSGGSYEQYF.

The chain recombines TRBV6-6 with TRBJ2-1; 9 nucleotides align to TRBD1. Germline CDR1 is MNHNY and CDR2 is SVGAGI (reference sequence). V trimming: 10 bases; J trimming: 0 bases; junction bases outside the gene matches: 4. This CDR3 contains 14 residues. CDR3 coding DNA: TGTGCCACCGGGGGACAGGGCTCCTACAATGAGCAGTTCTTC. It codes for CATGGQGSYNEQFF.

V usage is TRBV19 and J usage is TRBJ2-3, with D perhaps TRBD1 or TRBD2 (5 bases each). Germline V lookup: CDR1 LNHDA, CDR2 SQIVND (reference sequence). The CDR3 runs 15 residues. V lost 3 bases to trimming and J lost 3 bases, with 13 bases between them. This chain's CDR3 is CASSMGVPGTDTQYF. Written as DNA, the CDR3 is TGTGCCAGTAGTATGGGGGTCCCAGGAACAGATACGCAGTATTTT.